The clone carrying this T cell receptor (beta chain) was counted a few times. The sample originates from a study of T-cell reconstitution after alpha-beta-depleted transplantation in children. The CDR3 sequence is 14 residues long. V was clipped by 7 bases and J by 7 bases, with 20 bases between them. Germline V gene sequence: CDR1 SQVTM, CDR2 ANQGSEA. Preparation of the TCRbeta library involved a method that used unique molecular identifiers. A single record per CDR3 protein comes from TCRdb applying MiXCR to the PCR reads. The table lists a few hundred thousand distinct CDR3 sequences, about 9.3% of them singletons.

The material sequenced was PBMCs from the stem cell graft donor, taken from the stem cell graft. J is TRBJ2-1 and V is TRBV29-1; tentative D call: TRBD2 (5 bases). This clonotype was obtained from a human donor who donated a stem cell graft to a child with acute lymphoblastic leukemia. CDR3 sequence reads: CSGSGGSRQNEQFF. CDR3 DNA: TGCAGCGGCTCCGGCGGGTCAAGGCAAAATGAGCAGTTCTTC.